This TCR beta chain originates from a study of control samples from healthy donors and cancer patients. This CDR3 is 13 amino acids long. The V segment lost 6 bases and the J segment 3 bases; nucleotides outside the gene matches: 5. TCRdb's copy holds only in-frame clones and misses some; the assay was immunoSEQ multiplex PCR. The sample contains under 200,000 clones, roughly 94% of which appear only once. This chain links TRBV12-3 or TRBV12-4 with TRBJ2-7; 7 nucleotides agree with TRBD1. The specimen sequenced was PBMCs. The clonotype originates from a man aged 55 to 70 with colorectal cancer. The CDR3, as DNA: TGTGCCAGCAGGCCGGGACAGCACTACGAGCAGTACTTC. Residues: CASRPGQHYEQYF.